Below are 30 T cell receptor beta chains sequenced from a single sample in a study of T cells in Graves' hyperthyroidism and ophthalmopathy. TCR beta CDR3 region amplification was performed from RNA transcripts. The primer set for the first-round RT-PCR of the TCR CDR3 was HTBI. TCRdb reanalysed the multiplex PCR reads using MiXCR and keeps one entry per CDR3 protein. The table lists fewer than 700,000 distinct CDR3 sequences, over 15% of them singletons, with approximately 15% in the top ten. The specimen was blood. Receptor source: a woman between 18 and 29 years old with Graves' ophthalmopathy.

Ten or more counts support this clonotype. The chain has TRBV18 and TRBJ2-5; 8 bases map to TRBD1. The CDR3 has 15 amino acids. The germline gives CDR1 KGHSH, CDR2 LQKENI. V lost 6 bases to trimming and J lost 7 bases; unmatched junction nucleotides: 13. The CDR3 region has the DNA TGTGCCAGCTCCGAGACAGGGGCGGTTGAAGGGACCCAGTACTTC. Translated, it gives CASSETGAVEGTQYF.

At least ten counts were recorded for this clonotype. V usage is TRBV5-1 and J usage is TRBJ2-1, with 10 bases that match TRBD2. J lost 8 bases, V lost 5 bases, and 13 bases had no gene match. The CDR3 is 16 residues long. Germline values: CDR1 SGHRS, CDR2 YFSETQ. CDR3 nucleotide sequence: TGCGCCAGCAGGGTAACTAGCGGGACCAATTGGGATGAGCAGTTCTTC. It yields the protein CASRVTSGTNWDEQFF.

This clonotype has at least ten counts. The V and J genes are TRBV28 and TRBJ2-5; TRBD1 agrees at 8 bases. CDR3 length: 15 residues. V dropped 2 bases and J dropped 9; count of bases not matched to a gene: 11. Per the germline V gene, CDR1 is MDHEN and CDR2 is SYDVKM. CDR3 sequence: CASSLAGQASAPQYF. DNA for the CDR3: TGTGCCAGCAGTTTAGCGGGACAGGCATCCGCGCCCCAGTACTTC.

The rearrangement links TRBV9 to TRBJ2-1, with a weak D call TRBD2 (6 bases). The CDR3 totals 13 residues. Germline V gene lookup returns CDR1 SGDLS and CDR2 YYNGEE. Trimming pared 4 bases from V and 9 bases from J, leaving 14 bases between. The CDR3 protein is CASSIRGYGEQFF. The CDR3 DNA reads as TGTGCCAGCAGCATACGGGGGTACGGTGAGCAGTTCTTC. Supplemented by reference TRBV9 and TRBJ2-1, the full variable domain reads DSGVTQTPKHLITATGQRVTLRCSPRSGDLSVYWYQQSLDQGLQFLIQYYNGEERAKGNILERFSAQQFPDLHSELNLSSLELGDSALYFCASSIRGYGEQFFGPGTRLTVL.

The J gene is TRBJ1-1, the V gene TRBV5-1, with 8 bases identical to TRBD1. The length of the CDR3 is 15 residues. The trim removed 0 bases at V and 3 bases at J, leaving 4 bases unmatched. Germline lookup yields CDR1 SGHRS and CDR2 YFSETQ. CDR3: CASSLVGQGHTEAFF. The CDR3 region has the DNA TGCGCCAGCAGCTTGGTCGGACAGGGACACACTGAAGCTTTCTTT.

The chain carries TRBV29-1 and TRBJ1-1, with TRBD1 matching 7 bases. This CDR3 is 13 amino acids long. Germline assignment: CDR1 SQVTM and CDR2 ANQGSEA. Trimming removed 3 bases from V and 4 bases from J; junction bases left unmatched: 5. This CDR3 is CSVDEGASTEAFF. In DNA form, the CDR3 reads TGCAGCGTTGACGAGGGGGCTAGCACTGAAGCTTTCTTT.

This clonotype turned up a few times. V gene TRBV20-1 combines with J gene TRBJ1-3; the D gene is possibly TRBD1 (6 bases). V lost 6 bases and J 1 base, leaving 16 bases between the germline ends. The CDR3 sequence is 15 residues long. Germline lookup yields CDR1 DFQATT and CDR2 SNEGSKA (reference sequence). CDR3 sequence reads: CSAETDRKSGNTIYF. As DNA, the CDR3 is TGCAGTGCCGAGACCGACAGGAAATCTGGAAACACCATATATTTT.

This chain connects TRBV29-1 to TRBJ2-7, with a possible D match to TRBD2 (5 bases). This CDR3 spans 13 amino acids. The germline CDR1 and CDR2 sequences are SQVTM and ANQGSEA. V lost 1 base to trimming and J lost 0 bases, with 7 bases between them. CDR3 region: CSVEGGNSYEQYF. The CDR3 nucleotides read TGCAGCGTTGAAGGAGGGAACTCCTACGAGCAGTACTTC.

CDR3 in DNA: TGTGCCAGCAGTGACCCCAACCCTAAGACAGGGAAAAAGGGTCAGCCCCAGCATTTT. Translated: CASSDPNPKTGKKGQPQHF. The chain is built from TRBV13 and TRBJ1-5; 7 positions agree with TRBD1. The V and J ends lost 6 bases and 6 bases, in that order; junction bases with no gene match: 23. This CDR3 contains 19 residues. Germline CDR1 and CDR2: PRHDT and FYEKMQ (reference sequence).

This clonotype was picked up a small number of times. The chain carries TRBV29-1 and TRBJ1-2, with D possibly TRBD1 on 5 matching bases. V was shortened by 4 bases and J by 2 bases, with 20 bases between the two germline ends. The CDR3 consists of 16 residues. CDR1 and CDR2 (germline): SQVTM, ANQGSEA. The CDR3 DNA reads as TGCAGCGTTGGGGTCGGGGACGGAATTGTGAACTATGGCTACACCTTC. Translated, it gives CSVGVGDGIVNYGYTF.

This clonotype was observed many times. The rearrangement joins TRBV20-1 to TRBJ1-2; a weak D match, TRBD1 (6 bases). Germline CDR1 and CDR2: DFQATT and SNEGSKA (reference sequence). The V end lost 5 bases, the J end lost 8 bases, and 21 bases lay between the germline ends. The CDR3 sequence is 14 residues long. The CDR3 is CSASLASGARGYTF. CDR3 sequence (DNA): TGCAGTGCTTCCCTCGCATCGGGGGCGAGGGGCTACACCTTC.

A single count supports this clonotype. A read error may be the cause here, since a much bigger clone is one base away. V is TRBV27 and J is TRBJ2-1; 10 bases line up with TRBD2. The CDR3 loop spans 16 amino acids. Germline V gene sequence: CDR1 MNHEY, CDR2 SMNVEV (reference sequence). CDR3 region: CASSLRLAGLNNEQLF. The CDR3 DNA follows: TGTGCCAGCAGTCTCAGACTAGCGGGCCTCAACAATGAGCAGCTCTTC.

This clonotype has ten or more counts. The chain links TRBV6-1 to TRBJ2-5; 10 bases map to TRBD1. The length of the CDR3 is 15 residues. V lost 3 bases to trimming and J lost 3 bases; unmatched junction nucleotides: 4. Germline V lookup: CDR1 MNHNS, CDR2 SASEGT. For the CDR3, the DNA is TGTGCCAGCAGTGAGGGGACAGGGGCAAAAGAGACCCAGTACTTC. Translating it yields CASSEGTGAKETQYF.

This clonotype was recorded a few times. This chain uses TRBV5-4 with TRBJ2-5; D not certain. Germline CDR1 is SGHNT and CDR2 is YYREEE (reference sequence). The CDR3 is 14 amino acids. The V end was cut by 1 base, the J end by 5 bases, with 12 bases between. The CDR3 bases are TGTGCCAGCAGCTTGCGAGACGGGTTGGAGACCCAGTACTTC. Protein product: CASSLRDGLETQYF.

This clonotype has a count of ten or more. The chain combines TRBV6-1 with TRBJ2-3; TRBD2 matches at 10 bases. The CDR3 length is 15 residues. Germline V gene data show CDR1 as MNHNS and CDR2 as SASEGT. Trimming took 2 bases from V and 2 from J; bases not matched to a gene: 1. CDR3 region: CASSELAGATDTQYF. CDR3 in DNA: TGTGCCAGCAGTGAACTAGCGGGAGCCACAGATACGCAGTATTTT.

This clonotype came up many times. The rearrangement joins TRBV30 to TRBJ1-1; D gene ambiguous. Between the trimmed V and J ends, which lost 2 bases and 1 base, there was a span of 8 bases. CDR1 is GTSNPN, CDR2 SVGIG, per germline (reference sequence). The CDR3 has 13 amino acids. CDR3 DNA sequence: TGTGCCTGGAGTCGTCACCCGAACACTGAAGCTTTCTTT. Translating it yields CAWSRHPNTEAFF.

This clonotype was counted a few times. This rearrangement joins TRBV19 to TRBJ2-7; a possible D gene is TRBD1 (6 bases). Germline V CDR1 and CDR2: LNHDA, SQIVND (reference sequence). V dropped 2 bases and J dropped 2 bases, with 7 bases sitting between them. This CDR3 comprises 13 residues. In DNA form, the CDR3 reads TGTGCCAGTAGTATAAAGGGGGCCTACGAGCAGTACTTC. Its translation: CASSIKGAYEQYF.

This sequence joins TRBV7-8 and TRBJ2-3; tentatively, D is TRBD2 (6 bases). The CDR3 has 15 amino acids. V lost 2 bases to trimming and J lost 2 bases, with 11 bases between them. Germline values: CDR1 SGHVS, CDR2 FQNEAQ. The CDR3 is CASSLYGSVTDTQYF. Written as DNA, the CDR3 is TGTGCCAGCAGCTTATACGGGAGCGTCACAGATACGCAGTATTTT.

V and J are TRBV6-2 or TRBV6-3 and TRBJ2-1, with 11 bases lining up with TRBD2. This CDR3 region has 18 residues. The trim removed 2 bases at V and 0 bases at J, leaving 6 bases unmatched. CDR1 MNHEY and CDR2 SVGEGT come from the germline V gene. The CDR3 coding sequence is TGTGCCAGCAGTTACGAGAAACTAGCGGGAGTCTCCTACAATGAGCAGTTCTTC. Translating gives CASSYEKLAGVSYNEQFF.

This CDR3 is CASSSFRGAQPEQYF. Written as DNA, the CDR3 is TGTGCCAGCAGCTCCTTTCGAGGGGCGCAGCCCGAGCAGTACTTC. V is TRBV12-3 or TRBV12-4 and J is TRBJ2-7; D may be TRBD1 or TRBD2 (5 bases each). V gave up 6 bases and J gave up 6 bases, with 21 bases separating them. The CDR3 sequence is 15 residues long.

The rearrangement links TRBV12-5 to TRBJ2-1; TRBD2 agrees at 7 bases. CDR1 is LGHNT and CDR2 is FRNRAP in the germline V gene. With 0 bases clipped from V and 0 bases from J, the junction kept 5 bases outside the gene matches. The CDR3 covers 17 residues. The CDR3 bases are TGTGCTAGTGGTTTGGTACTTGGCGGGAGCTCCTACAATGAGCAGTTCTTC. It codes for CASGLVLGGSSYNEQFF.

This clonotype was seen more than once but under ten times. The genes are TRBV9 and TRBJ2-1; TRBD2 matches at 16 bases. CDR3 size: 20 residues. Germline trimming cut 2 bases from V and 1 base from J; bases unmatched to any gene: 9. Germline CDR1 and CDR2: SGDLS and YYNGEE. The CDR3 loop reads CASSVAGTSGRALSYNEQFF. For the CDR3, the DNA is TGTGCCAGCAGCGTTGCCGGGACTAGCGGGAGGGCCTTGTCCTACAATGAGCAGTTCTTC.

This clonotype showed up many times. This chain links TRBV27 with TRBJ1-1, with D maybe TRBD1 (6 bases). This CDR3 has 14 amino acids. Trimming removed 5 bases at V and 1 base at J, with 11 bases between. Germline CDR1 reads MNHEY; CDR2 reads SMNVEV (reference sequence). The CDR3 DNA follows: TGTGCCAGCAGTACCCTACAGGGGAACACTGAAGCTTTCTTT. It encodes CASSTLQGNTEAFF.

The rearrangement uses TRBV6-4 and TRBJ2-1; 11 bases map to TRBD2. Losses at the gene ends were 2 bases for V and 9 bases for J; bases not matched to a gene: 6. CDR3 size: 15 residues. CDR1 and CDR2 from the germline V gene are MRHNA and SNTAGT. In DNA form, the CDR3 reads TGTGCCAGCAGTGACCCGACTAGCGGGATAATTGAGCAGTTCTTC. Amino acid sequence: CASSDPTSGIIEQFF.

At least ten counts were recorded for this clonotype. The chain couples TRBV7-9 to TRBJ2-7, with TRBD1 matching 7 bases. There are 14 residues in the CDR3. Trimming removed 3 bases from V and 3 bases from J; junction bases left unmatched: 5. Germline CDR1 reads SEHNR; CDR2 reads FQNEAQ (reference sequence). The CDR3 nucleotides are TGTGCCAGCAGCTTCCCTCGGGACAGCTACGAGCAGTACTTC. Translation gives CASSFPRDSYEQYF. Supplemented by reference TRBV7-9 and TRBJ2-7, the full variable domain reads DTGVSQNPRHKITKRGQNVTFRCDPISEHNRLYWYRQTLGQGPEFLTYFQNEAQLEKSRLLSDRFSAERPKGSFSTLEIQRTEQGDSAMYLCASSFPRDSYEQYFGPGTRLTVT.

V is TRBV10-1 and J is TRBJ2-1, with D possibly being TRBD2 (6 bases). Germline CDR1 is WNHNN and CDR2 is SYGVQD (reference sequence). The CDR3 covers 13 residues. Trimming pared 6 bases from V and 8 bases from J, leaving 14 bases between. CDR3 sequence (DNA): TGCGCCAGCAGCGGAGCCCCGGGAGATGAGCAGTTCTTC. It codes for CASSGAPGDEQFF.

This CDR3 is CASSLMGQGAIRDEKLFF. The CDR3 DNA reads TGCGCCAGCAGCTTGATGGGACAGGGGGCAATAAGGGATGAAAAACTGTTTTTT. The V call is TRBV5-1, the J call TRBJ1-4; TRBD1 matches at 12 bases. Trimming removed 1 base from V and 6 bases from J; junction bases left unmatched: 10. The V gene's germline CDR1 is SGHRS and CDR2 YFSETQ. This CDR3 is 18 amino acids long. The full variable domain, completed using reference TRBV5-1 and TRBJ1-4, is KAGVTQTPRYLIKTRGQQVTLSCSPISGHRSVSWYQQTPGQGLQFLFEYFSETQRNKGNFPGRFSGRQFSNSRSEMNVSTLELGDSALYLCASSLMGQGAIRDEKLFFGSGTQLSVL.

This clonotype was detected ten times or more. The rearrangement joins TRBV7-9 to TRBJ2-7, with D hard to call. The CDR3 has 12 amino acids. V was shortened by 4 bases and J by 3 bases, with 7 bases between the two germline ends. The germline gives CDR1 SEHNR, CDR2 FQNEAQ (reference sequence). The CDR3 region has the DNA TGTGCCAGCAGCTCTCGTATCTACGAGCAGTACTTC. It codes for CASSSRIYEQYF.

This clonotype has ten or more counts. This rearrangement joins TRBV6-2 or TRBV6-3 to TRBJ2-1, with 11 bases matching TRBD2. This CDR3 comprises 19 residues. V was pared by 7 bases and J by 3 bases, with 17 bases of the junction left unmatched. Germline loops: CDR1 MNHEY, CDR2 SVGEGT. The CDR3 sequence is CASIRQELAGALGYNEQFF. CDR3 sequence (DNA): TGTGCCAGCATCCGACAGGAACTAGCGGGAGCCTTGGGCTACAATGAGCAGTTCTTC.

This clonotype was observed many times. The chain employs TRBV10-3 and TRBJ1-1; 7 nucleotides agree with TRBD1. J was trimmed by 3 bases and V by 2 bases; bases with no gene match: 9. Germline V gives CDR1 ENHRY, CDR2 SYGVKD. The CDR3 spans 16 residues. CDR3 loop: CAISEVRDSLYTEAFF. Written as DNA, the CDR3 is TGTGCCATCAGTGAGGTCCGGGACAGCTTATACACTGAAGCTTTCTTT.